Listed below are T cell receptor beta chains from one sample, sequenced in a study of blood T cell repertoires in COVID-19. Profiling relied on immunoSEQ multiplex PCR, and the TCRdb table lists in-frame clones only, not all of them. The table shows approximately 350,000 clones, with about 83% occurring only once. Sequencing was done on a sample of peripheral blood. Every receptor here comes from a man aged 30-40 years with active or convalescent COVID-19. Both conserved end residues are part of each CDR3. A D gene is named only where the DNA matches it firmly. Clone size is shown for a subset of rows, as once, few, many or a class of expanded clone.

TRBJ2-5	.	TRBV20-1	.	TGCAGTGCTAGCGGGCAAGAGACCCAGTACTTC	CSASGQETQYF
TRBJ1-5	once	TRBV19	TRBD1	TGTGCCAGTAGTATAGGGACAGGGGGAATTCAGCCCCAGCATTTT	CASSIGTGGIQPQHF
TRBJ1-1	.	TRBV11-2	.	TGTGCCAGCAGTAAGACAGGACTCCGGAACACTGAAGCTTTCTTT	CASSKTGLRNTEAFF
TRBJ1-1	.	TRBV5-1	TRBD1	TGCGCCAGCAGCCCCAGACAGGGCACTGAAGCTTTCTTT	CASSPRQGTEAFF
TRBJ2-1	.	TRBV11-2	.	TGTGCCAGCAGCTTGGGACTTTCCGACAATGAGCAGTTCTTC	CASSLGLSDNEQFF
TRBJ2-1	.	TRBV29-1	TRBD1	TGCAGCGGGACCTCCCCGGGACAGGGGGCAGGAGAGCAGTTCTTC	CSGTSPGQGAGEQFF
TRBJ2-7	few	TRBV2	TRBD1	TGTGCCAGCGGCGGACAGGAATACTACGAGCAGTACTTC	CASGGQEYYEQYF
TRBJ1-2	.	TRBV29-1	.	TGCAGCGTTGAAAACCAGGTCATGGGCTACACCTTC	CSVENQVMGYTF
TRBJ2-1	.	TRBV19	.	TGTGCCAGTAGTGGACTATCGGGGGTATCAGGTGAGCAGTTCTTC	CASSGLSGVSGEQFF
TRBJ2-5	.	TRBV27	.	TGTGCCAGCTTATTTTTATCTCAAGAGACCCAGTACTTC	CASLFLSQETQYF
TRBJ1-5	.	TRBV5-1	.	TGCGCCAGCAGCCTGGACGGAGAATTAAATCAGCCCCAGCATTTT	CASSLDGELNQPQHF
TRBJ1-2	.	TRBV29-1	.	TGCAGCGTTGGGGAGGGGGGATCCGGAGACTATGGCTACACCTTC	CSVGEGGSGDYGYTF
TRBJ2-1	.	TRBV4-2	.	TGTGCCAGCAGCCCCTTCGGGGCCTACAATGAGCAGTTCTTC	CASSPFGAYNEQFF
TRBJ2-7	.	TRBV5-1	.	TGCGCCAGCAGCTTGTCAGGGCCTGACTACGAGCAGTACTTC	CASSLSGPDYEQYF
TRBJ1-1	.	TRBV7-6	TRBD1	TGTGCCAGCAGCGCTACACAGGGGGATGAAGCTTTCTTT	CASSATQGDEAFF
TRBJ1-1	.	TRBV4-3	.	TGCGCCAGCAGCCGTAGCGAGCGGGGGGCGAAAACTTTCTTT	CASSRSERGAKTFF
TRBJ2-7	.	TRBV11-1	TRBD1	TGTGCCAGCAGCTTCCGGGACAGGGGGTACTACGAGCAGTACTTC	CASSFRDRGYYEQYF
TRBJ1-6	.	TRBV6-1	TRBD1	TGTGCCAGCAGTGAAATGGACAGGGGTTCACCCCTCCACTTT	CASSEMDRGSPLHF
TRBJ2-7	.	TRBV7-9	TRBD2	TGTGCCAGCAGCTTAGCCCCTAGCGGGGGTAGCTCCTACGAGCAGTACTTC	CASSLAPSGGSSYEQYF
TRBJ1-6	once	TRBV10-3	.	TGTGCCATCAGTGGCCCGGGGGATAATTCACCCCTCCACTTT	CAISGPGDNSPLHF
TRBJ2-7	.	TRBV11-1	TRBD1	TGTGCCAGCAGCTCAGACAGGGGTTCCTACGAGCAGTACTTC	CASSSDRGSYEQYF
TRBJ2-2	.	TRBV5-1	.	TGCGCCAGCAGCCGTTTTCAGGGGGGAAACACCGGGGAGCTGTTTTTT	CASSRFQGGNTGELFF
TRBJ1-4	few	TRBV2	TRBD1	TGTGCCAGCAAAGGACAGGGGGCAACTAATGAAAAACTGTTTTTT	CASKGQGATNEKLFF
TRBJ2-1	.	TRBV11-2	.	TGTGCCAGCAGCTTCCAGGTGAGCAATGAGCAGTTCTTC	CASSFQVSNEQFF
TRBJ2-7	.	TRBV3-1/TRBV3-2	TRBD1	TGTGCCAGCAGCCTGGCCGGGACAGGGGCTCACGAGCAGTACTTC	CASSLAGTGAHEQYF
TRBJ2-7	.	TRBV13	.	TGTGCCAGCAGTAGAGCCTACGAGCAGTACTTC	CASSRAYEQYF
TRBJ2-7	.	TRBV6-1	TRBD2	TGTGCCAGCAGCCTAACTAGCGGTCATTCCTACGAGCAGTACTTC	CASSLTSGHSYEQYF